This T cell receptor (beta chain) is from a study of cytomegalovirus exposure and HLA in healthy donors. Use of 60 Vbeta and 13 Jbeta primers characterized the PCR. The data were produced by immunoSEQ multiplex PCR, yet TCRdb's version contains in-frame clones alone and is incomplete. Found here are some 240,000 clones, 92% of them singletons; the top ten hold around 1.7%. There are 15 residues in the CDR3. Trimming stripped 7 bases from V and 1 base from J, with 17 bases between. Germline CDR1 and CDR2: LNHDA and SQIVND (reference sequence). V is TRBV19 and J is TRBJ2-7; maybe TRBD2 (7 bases). The clonotype comes from a girl aged 2-15 years in good health and CMV-seronegative. The sequencing sample was made of PBMCs. CDR3 region: CASTPGGGLSYEQYF. The CDR3 DNA reads TGTGCCAGTACCCCTGGCGGGGGCCTTTCCTACGAGCAGTACTTC.